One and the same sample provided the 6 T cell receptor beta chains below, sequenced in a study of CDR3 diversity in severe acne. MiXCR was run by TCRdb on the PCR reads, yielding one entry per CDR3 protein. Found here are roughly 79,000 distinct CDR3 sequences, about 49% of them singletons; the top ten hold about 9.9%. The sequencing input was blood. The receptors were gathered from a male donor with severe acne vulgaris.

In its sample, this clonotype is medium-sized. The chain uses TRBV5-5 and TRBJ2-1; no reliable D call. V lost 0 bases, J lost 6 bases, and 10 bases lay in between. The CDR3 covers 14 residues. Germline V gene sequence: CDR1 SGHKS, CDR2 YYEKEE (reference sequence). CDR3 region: CASSLAHQPNEQFF. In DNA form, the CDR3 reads TGTGCCAGCAGCTTGGCACACCAGCCCAATGAGCAGTTCTTC.

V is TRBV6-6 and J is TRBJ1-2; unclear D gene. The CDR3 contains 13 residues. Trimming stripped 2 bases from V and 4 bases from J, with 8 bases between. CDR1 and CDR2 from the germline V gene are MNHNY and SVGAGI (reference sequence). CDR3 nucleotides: TGTGCCAGCAGTTACGCAGTTAGCTATGGCTACACCTTC. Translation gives CASSYAVSYGYTF.

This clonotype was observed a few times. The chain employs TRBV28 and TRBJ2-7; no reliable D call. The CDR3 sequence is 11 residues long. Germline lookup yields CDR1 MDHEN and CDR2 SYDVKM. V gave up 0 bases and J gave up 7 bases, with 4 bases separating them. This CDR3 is CASSLWGEQYF. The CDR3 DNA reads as TGTGCCAGCAGTTTATGGGGAGAGCAGTACTTC.

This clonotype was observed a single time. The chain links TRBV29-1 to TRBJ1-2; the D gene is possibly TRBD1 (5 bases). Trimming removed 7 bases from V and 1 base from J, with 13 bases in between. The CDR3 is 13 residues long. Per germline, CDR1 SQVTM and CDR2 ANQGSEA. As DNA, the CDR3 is TGCAGCGCTAGACAGCCTGGTAACTATGGCTACACCTTC. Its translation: CSARQPGNYGYTF.

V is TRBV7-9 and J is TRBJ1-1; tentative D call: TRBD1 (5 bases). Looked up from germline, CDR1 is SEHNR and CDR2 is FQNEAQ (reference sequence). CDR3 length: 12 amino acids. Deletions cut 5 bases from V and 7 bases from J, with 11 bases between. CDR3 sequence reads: CASSKQESEAFF. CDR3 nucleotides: TGTGCCAGCAGCAAACAGGAGAGTGAAGCTTTCTTT.

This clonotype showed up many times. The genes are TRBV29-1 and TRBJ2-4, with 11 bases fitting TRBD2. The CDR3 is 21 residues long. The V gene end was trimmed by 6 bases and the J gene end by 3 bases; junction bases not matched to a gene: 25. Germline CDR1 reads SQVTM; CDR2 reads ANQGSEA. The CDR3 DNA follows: TGCAGCGTGGGGGGTCCGGGACTAGCGGCTCTGTGGGGAAAAGGCAAAAACATTCAGTACTTC. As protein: CSVGGPGLAALWGKGKNIQYF.